This T cell receptor (beta chain) was sequenced in a study of kidney transplant recipient with SARS-CoV-2 infection. TCRdb passed the reads through MiXCR, listing each CDR3 protein once. Here the sample spans roughly 230,000 distinct CDR3 sequences, 29% being singletons. The sequence came from a young adult male patient who had COVID-19 and was a kidney transplant recipient. The T cells may come from the graft donor. This material consisted of a blood sample, taken at baseline and on day 111 from a kidney transplant recipient.

CDR3 in amino acids: CATAGGACEQYF. CDR3 in DNA: TGTGCCACAGCGGGGGGAGCCTGCGAGCAGTACTTC. V is TRBV7-9 and J is TRBJ2-7; 9 positions match TRBD2. V lost 10 bases and J lost 6; bases outside the gene matches: 7. CDR1 SEHNR and CDR2 FQNEAQ come from the germline V gene (reference sequence). The CDR3 is 12 amino acids.